The rows below give T cell receptor beta chains drawn from one sample of a study of shared clonotypes between healthy human individuals. Sequencing used immunoSEQ multiplex PCR; TCRdb keeps in-frame clones, though not all of them. The sample includes 2 million to 2.5 million clones, around 95% seen only once; the top ten take 0.1% to 0.15%. Input material: naive CD4+ T cells sorted from blood. These receptor sequences come from a man younger than 35 in good health. CDR3s include the opening cysteine and the closing phenylalanine or tryptophan. D genes are given only for firm matches. Where a row states a size, it is once, few, many or the class of an expanded clone; other rows omit it.

V	J	size	D	CDR3	DNA
TRBV11-3	TRBJ2-5	NA	TRBD1	CASSLSSTGGETQYF	TGTGCCAGCAGCTTGTCTTCGACAGGGGGGGAGACCCAGTACTTC
TRBV15	TRBJ2-5	NA	NA	CATSREGGQLSQETQYF	TGTGCCACCAGCAGAGAGGGGGGACAGTTATCCCAAGAGACCCAGTACTTC
TRBV28	TRBJ1-4	NA	NA	CASSLTGLNEKLFF	TGTGCCAGCAGTTTGACAGGCCTAAATGAAAAACTGTTTTTT
TRBV25-1	TRBJ1-4	NA	NA	CASSEWSGRGNEKLFF	TGTGCCAGCAGTGAATGGTCAGGGCGGGGGAATGAAAAACTGTTTTTT
TRBV7-9	TRBJ2-4	NA	NA	CASSLALGAKNIQYF	TGTGCCAGCAGCTTAGCCCTGGGGGCCAAAAACATTCAGTACTTC
TRBV2	TRBJ2-7	NA	TRBD2	CASSGTSVGEQYF	TGTGCCAGCAGTGGGACTAGTGTGGGCGAGCAGTACTTC
TRBV5-1	TRBJ1-5	NA	NA	CASSLEPRGQPQHF	TGCGCCAGCAGCTTGGAACCAAGAGGGCAGCCCCAGCATTTT
TRBV14	TRBJ1-6	once	NA	CASSQGVSYNSPLHF	TGTGCCAGCAGCCAAGGGGTGTCCTATAATTCACCCCTCCACTTT
TRBV5-1	TRBJ2-2	NA	NA	CASSLEPVNTGELFF	TGCGCCAGCAGCTTGGAACCGGTTAACACCGGGGAGCTGTTTTTT
TRBV5-1	TRBJ2-1	NA	TRBD2	CASSWTGGDDEQFF	TGCGCCAGCAGCTGGACGGGAGGGGACGATGAGCAGTTCTTC
TRBV28	TRBJ1-2	NA	NA	CASSLGSTGGYGYTF	TGTGCCAGCAGTTTAGGGAGTACGGGGGGCTATGGCTACACCTTC
TRBV11-2	TRBJ2-7	NA	TRBD1	CASSLSPGTAYEQYF	TGTGCCAGCAGCTTATCCCCCGGGACAGCCTACGAGCAGTACTTC
TRBV2	TRBJ2-1	NA	TRBD2	CASSATSGSNEQFF	TGTGCCAGCAGTGCGACTAGCGGGAGCAATGAGCAGTTCTTC
TRBV2	TRBJ1-1	once	NA	CASRGTPGHTEAFF	TGTGCCAGCAGGGGGACCCCCGGACACACTGAAGCTTTCTTT